A single sample gave rise to the 18 T cell receptor beta chains below, sequenced in a study of radiation and T cells in renal cell carcinoma (dated by TCRdb to about 2020). The time point label, as the study defines it: baseline pretreatment blood. This specimen's treatment or condition label, per the study, means: 15 Gy SBRT to primary tumor, nephrectomy 4 weeks later. Libraries were made using the immunoSEQ multiplex PCR assay. The source is immuneACCESS, and TCRdb retained only in-frame sequences with V and J called. Part of the clones is not carried over; for the studies checked, unresolved V genes explain less than half of this, and the remainder is unexplained. This sample holds 140,000 or so clones; approximately 91% were observed only once. The top ten clonotypes cover about 11% of the sample. The sample in question was blood, obtained from a patient whose treatment included radiotherapy and nephrectomy. These receptors all come from a woman aged 50 to 65 with renal cell carcinoma.

The chain has TRBV6-1 and TRBJ2-5; 14 bases are a match to TRBD2. The CDR3 totals 15 residues. The V segment lost 6 bases and the J segment 2 bases; nucleotides outside the gene matches: 2. Looked up from germline, CDR1 is MNHNS and CDR2 is SASEGT. As DNA, the CDR3 is TGTGCCAGCAGGGGACTAGCGGGGGCTCAAGAGACCCAGTACTTC. Its translation is CASRGLAGAQETQYF.

The CDR3 nucleotides are TGTGCCAGCAGCCGCGGAGGGACAAACACAGATACGCAGTATTTT. Its protein product is CASSRGGTNTDTQYF. The chain uses TRBV11-2 and TRBJ2-3; D tentatively reads TRBD1 or TRBD2 (6 bases each). The germline V gene encodes CDR1 SGHAT and CDR2 FQNNGV. The length of the CDR3 is 15 residues. V dropped 5 bases and J dropped 2 bases, with 14 bases sitting between them.

The gene calls are TRBV9 and TRBJ2-7; D unresolved. V was cut by 1 base and J by 2 bases, with 10 bases left in between. This CDR3 is 14 amino acids long. Germline loops: CDR1 SGDLS, CDR2 YYNGEE. The CDR3 region has the DNA TGTGCCAGCAGCGTATCAACCAGAACCTACGAGCAGTACTTC. The encoded protein is CASSVSTRTYEQYF. The full variable domain, rest sourced from reference TRBV9 and TRBJ2-7, is DSGVTQTPKHLITATGQRVTLRCSPRSGDLSVYWYQQSLDQGLQFLIQYYNGEERAKGNILERFSAQQFPDLHSELNLSSLELGDSALYFCASSVSTRTYEQYFGPGTRLTVT.

This chain uses TRBV6-1 with TRBJ2-7; either TRBD1 or TRBD2 may supply D (5 bases each). Looked up from germline, CDR1 is MNHNS and CDR2 is SASEGT. The CDR3 is 12 residues long. The V end was cut by 2 bases, the J end by 12 bases, with 14 bases between. The CDR3 reads CASSESGTHPYF. For the CDR3, the DNA is TGTGCCAGCAGTGAATCAGGGACCCACCCGTACTTC.

The rearrangement joins TRBV11-2 to TRBJ2-7; a possible D gene is TRBD1 (6 bases). CDR1 and CDR2 (germline): SGHAT, FQNNGV. Trimming removed 0 bases from V and 0 bases from J, with 15 bases in between. The CDR3 length is 17 residues. For the CDR3, the DNA is TGTGCCAGCAGCTTAGATAGTGTCGCAGGGGTCTCCTACGAGCAGTACTTC. Translating it yields CASSLDSVAGVSYEQYF.

The count of this clone is one. V and J are TRBV6-1 and TRBJ2-7; D is ambiguous. Trimming pared 0 bases from V and 3 bases from J, leaving 9 bases between. The CDR3 has 14 residues. CDR1 is MNHNS, CDR2 SASEGT, per germline. The CDR3 loop is CASSEAQPNYEQYF. The CDR3, as DNA: TGTGCCAGCAGTGAAGCACAGCCGAACTACGAGCAGTACTTC.

This rearrangement joins TRBV4-2 to TRBJ1-3; D might be TRBD1 (6 bases). The germline gives CDR1 LGHNA, CDR2 YNFKEQ. The CDR3 loop spans 18 amino acids. V shed 3 bases and J shed 0 bases, with 18 bases lying between them. CDR3 region: CASSQEPSTGLSGNTIYF. The CDR3 nucleotides read TGTGCCAGCAGCCAGGAACCTTCGACAGGACTCTCTGGAAACACCATATATTTT.

This clone appeared a few times. The chain employs TRBV10-3 and TRBJ1-1; 8 bases are a match to TRBD1. Trimming at V came to 10 bases and at J to 1 base, leaving 8 bases not matched to a gene. CDR1 and CDR2 from the germline V gene are ENHRY and SYGVKD. The CDR3 runs 14 residues. CDR3 coding DNA: TGTGCCACCAGGACAGGGACTCAGAACACTGAAGCTTTCTTT. This codes for CATRTGTQNTEAFF.

V is TRBV6-1 and J is TRBJ1-5; D remains ambiguous. The CDR3 extends over 15 amino acids. Per germline, CDR1 MNHNS and CDR2 SASEGT. V was shortened by 2 bases and J by 0 bases, with 8 bases between the two germline ends. The CDR3 DNA sequence: TGTGCCAGCAGTGAACAATCATATAGCAATCAGCCCCAGCATTTT. It encodes CASSEQSYSNQPQHF.

The chain employs TRBV5-4 and TRBJ1-6; possible D gene TRBD1, 5 bases. Germline V gene lookup returns CDR1 SGHNT and CDR2 YYREEE (reference sequence). The CDR3 totals 13 residues. Trimming shortened V by 7 bases and J by 8 bases, and 13 bases separated the two germline ends. In DNA, the CDR3 is TGTGCCAGCGGGGAGGGACTGGATTCACCCCTCCACTTT. This translates into CASGEGLDSPLHF.

This clone was detected only a few times. The V gene is TRBV19, the J gene TRBJ1-1; D call uncertain. Germline V gene lookup returns CDR1 LNHDA and CDR2 SQIVND (reference sequence). With 4 bases removed from V and 5 bases from J, the gap between germline ends came to 5 bases. This CDR3 region has 11 residues. The CDR3, as DNA: TGTGCCAGTAGTACCCTAACTGAAGCTTTCTTT. Protein: CASSTLTEAFF.

This chain links TRBV19 with TRBJ1-5; D remains ambiguous. This CDR3 comprises 15 residues. Trimming removed 0 bases from V and 3 bases from J, with 9 bases in between. Germline V CDR1 and CDR2: LNHDA, SQIVND (reference sequence). The CDR3, as DNA: TGTGCCAGTAGTATAGAACTGTTGACCAATCAGCCCCAGCATTTT. Encoded protein: CASSIELLTNQPQHF.

This clone showed up just a few times. This sequence joins TRBV7-9 and TRBJ2-7; 10 bases are shared with TRBD1. The trim removed 4 bases at V and 5 bases at J, leaving 5 bases unmatched. This CDR3 contains 14 residues. Germline lookup yields CDR1 SEHNR and CDR2 FQNEAQ (reference sequence). The CDR3 here is CASSSGTGVHEQYF. CDR3 nucleotide sequence: TGTGCCAGCAGCTCCGGGACAGGGGTCCACGAGCAGTACTTC. Using reference TRBV7-9 and TRBJ2-7 for the parts outside the CDR3, the full variable domain is DTGVSQNPRHKITKRGQNVTFRCDPISEHNRLYWYRQTLGQGPEFLTYFQNEAQLEKSRLLSDRFSAERPKGSFSTLEIQRTEQGDSAMYLCASSSGTGVHEQYFGPGTRLTVT.

The chain joins TRBV18 to TRBJ1-5; no definite D call. The germline V gene encodes CDR1 KGHSH and CDR2 LQKENI. The CDR3 extends over 14 amino acids. Trimming shortened V by 3 bases and J by 0 bases, and 6 bases separated the two germline ends. In DNA, the CDR3 is TGTGCCAGCTCACCCGACAATAGCAATCAGCCCCAGCATTTT. Residues: CASSPDNSNQPQHF.

This clone was counted only a few times. Other DNA sequences in this sample translate to the same CDR3. This rearrangement joins TRBV9 to TRBJ2-3; 12 bases are a match to TRBD2. Germline V CDR1 and CDR2: SGDLS, YYNGEE. The CDR3 consists of 16 residues. After removal of 0 bases from V and 6 bases from J, the junction contained 5 bases not matched to a gene. Here the CDR3 reads CASSVGLAGGPDTQYF. Written as DNA, the CDR3 is TGTGCCAGCAGCGTAGGGCTAGCGGGGGGGCCGGATACGCAGTATTTT.

A single count supports this clone. The rearrangement joins TRBV5-4 to TRBJ2-1; 7 bases line up with TRBD2. Trimming took 0 bases from V and 4 from J; bases not matched to a gene: 7. CDR1 is SGHNT, CDR2 YYREEE, per germline (reference sequence). The length of the CDR3 is 16 residues. The CDR3 DNA reads as TGTGCCAGCAGCTTGGGATTAGAGCGGGGATACAATGAGCAGTTCTTC. Protein: CASSLGLERGYNEQFF.

Worth noting for this clone: Other DNA sequences in the sample encode the same CDR3. V usage is TRBV6-1 and J usage is TRBJ2-5; tentatively, D is TRBD1 or TRBD2 (6 bases each). This CDR3 is built from 14 residues. The germline V and J ends were trimmed by 1 base and 4 bases, with 10 bases remaining between them. The germline gives CDR1 MNHNS, CDR2 SASEGT. The CDR3 nucleotides read TGTGCCAGCAGTGAAGGGGGGGCTGGAGAGACCCAGTACTTC. This encodes CASSEGGAGETQYF.

The V call is TRBV6-5, the J call TRBJ2-5, with 10 bases fitting TRBD1. Unmatched junction bases numbered 2, after V lost 2 bases and J lost 5 bases. The germline V gene has CDR1 MNHEY and CDR2 SVGAGI. The CDR3 sequence is 14 residues long. Here the CDR3 reads CASSYPGQGETQYF. Written as DNA, the CDR3 is TGTGCCAGCAGTTACCCGGGACAGGGGGAGACCCAGTACTTC.